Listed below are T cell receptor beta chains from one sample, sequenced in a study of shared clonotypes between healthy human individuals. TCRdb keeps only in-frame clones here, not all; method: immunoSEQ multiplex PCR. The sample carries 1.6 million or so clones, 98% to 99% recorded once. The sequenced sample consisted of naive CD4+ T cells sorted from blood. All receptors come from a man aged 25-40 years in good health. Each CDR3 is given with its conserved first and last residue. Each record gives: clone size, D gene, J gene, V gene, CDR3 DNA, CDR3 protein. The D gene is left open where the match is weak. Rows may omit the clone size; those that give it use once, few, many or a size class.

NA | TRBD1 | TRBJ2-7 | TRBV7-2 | TGTGCCAGCAGCCCGGACAGGGGTTACGAGCAGTACTTC | CASSPDRGYEQYF
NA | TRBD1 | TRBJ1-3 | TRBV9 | TGTGCCAGCAGCGTAGTTGAAGGGGGCAGAGGGAACACCATATATTTT | CASSVVEGGRGNTIYF
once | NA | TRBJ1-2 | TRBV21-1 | TGTGCCAGCCTTAATAGGGGCTACACCTTC | CASLNRGYTF
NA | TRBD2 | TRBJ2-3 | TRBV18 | TGTGCCAGCTCACCACCCGTACTAGCGGGGTCAGATACGCAGTATTTT | CASSPPVLAGSDTQYF
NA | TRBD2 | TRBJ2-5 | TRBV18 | TGTGCCAGCTCACCAGCTGGCAGCGGGAGTGCGGAGACCCAGTACTTC | CASSPAGSGSAETQYF
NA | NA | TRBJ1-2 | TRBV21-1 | TGTGCCAGTACCCAGACAGGGACTTATGGCTACACCTTC | CASTQTGTYGYTF
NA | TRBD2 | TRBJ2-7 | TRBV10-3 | TGTGCCATCAGTGGTCAAGCGGGAGGGCCCGACGAGCAGTACTTC | CAISGQAGGPDEQYF
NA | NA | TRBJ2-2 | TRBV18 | TGTGCCAGCTCACCCGACAAGAACACCGGGGAGCTGTTTTTT | CASSPDKNTGELFF
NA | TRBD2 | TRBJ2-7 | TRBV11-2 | TGTGCCAGCAGCTCCATAGCGGGAGGGCCCTACGAGCAGTACTTC | CASSSIAGGPYEQYF
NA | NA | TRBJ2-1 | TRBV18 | TGTGCCAGCTCACCGAACCCGAACAATGAGCAGTTCTTC | CASSPNPNNEQFF
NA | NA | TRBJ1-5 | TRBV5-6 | TGTGCCAGCACCAAATCGAGGTGGAATCAGCCCCAGCATTTT | CASTKSRWNQPQHF
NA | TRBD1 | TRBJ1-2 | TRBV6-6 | TGTGCCAACAGCTGGGGGCAGGGGGATAACTATGGCTACACCTTC | CANSWGQGDNYGYTF
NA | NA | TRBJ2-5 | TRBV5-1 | TGCGCCAGCAGCTCCGGGGCCGACCCCCTGGAGACCCAGTACTTC | CASSSGADPLETQYF
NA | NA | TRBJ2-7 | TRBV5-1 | TGCGCCAGCAGCGCGCTCTACGAGCAGTACTTC | CASSALYEQYF
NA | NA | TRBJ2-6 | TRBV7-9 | TGTGCCAGCAGCGTACGCCGGGACCGAGACTCTGGGGCCAACGTCCTGACTTTC | CASSVRRDRDSGANVLTF
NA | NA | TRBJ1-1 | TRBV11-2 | TGTGCCAGCAGCTCGAGTGACAGACTAAACACTGAAGCTTTCTTT | CASSSSDRLNTEAFF
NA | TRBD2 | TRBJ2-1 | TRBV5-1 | TGCGCCAGCAGCTTGGCGACTAGCGCCCACAATGAGCAGTTCTTC | CASSLATSAHNEQFF
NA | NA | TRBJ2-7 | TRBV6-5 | TGTGCCAGCAGTTACGAGGGCGGCGAGCAGTACTTC | CASSYEGGEQYF
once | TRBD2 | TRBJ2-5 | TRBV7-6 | TGTGCCAGCAGCTTAGGGACTAGGGGAGAGACCCAGTACTTC | CASSLGTRGETQYF
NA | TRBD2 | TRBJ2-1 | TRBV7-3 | TGTGCCAGCAGCTCTGGGCCGACTAGCGGGGGTAATGAGCAGTTCTTC | CASSSGPTSGGNEQFF
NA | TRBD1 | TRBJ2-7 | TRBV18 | TGTGCCAGCTCACCAAGCCAGGGGGTCGATATCGGGCAGTACTTC | CASSPSQGVDIGQYF
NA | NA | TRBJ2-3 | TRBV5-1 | TGCGCCAGCAGCAGAACAGGGTCTCTTTACACAGATACGCAGTATTTT | CASSRTGSLYTDTQYF
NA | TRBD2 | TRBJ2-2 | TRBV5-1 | TGCGCCAGCAGCTTGAGCGGGGTAAACACCGGGGAGCTGTTTTTT | CASSLSGVNTGELFF
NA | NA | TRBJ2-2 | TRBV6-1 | TGTGCCAGCAGTGAAGTGGCCTGGACGACGAACACCGGGGAGCTGTTTTTT | CASSEVAWTTNTGELFF
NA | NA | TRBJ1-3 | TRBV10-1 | TGCGCCAGCAGTGACGGTGGGTCTGGAAACACCATATATTTT | CASSDGGSGNTIYF
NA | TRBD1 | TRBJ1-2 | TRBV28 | TGTGCCAGCTTGTTGAGCCCGACAGGGGGCTATGGCTACACCTTC | CASLLSPTGGYGYTF